This entry concerns a single T cell receptor (beta chain). The antigen remains unidentified. These data belong to a study of beta chain features in type 1 diabetes. The study reverse transcribed the entire isolated RNA, so it sequenced expressed TCRB transcripts. TCRdb's table, derived via immunoSEQ multiplex PCR, lists solely in-frame clones and lacks some. Altogether over 150,000 clones are present, over 7.5% being singletons, with the ten largest covering approximately 0.65%. Study results and limitations: A pattern of fewer insertions and more deletions at VDJ junctions was seen in type 1 diabetes patients.

Germline V gives CDR1 DFQATT, CDR2 SNEGSKA (reference sequence). The CDR3 runs to 11 residues. The chain couples TRBV20-1 to TRBJ2-5; 7 nucleotides line up with TRBD1. Gene TRBJ2-7 matches the end of the DNA better, so the J call may be wrong. The clonotype comes from a man younger than 35 in good health. Specimen: central memory CD4+ T cells from blood. This CDR3 is CRLGTDYEQYF. Here the CDR3 DNA reads TGCCGCCTCGGGACAGATTACGAGCAGTACTTC.